These 24 T cell receptor beta chains were sequenced from one sample in a study of T cells in Graves' hyperthyroidism and ophthalmopathy (dated by TCRdb to the late 2010s). Receptor libraries were prepared by multiplex PCR. The sequencer listed for this sample is Illumina HiSeq 2000. The TCR beta CDR3 regions were amplified from the RNA transcripts. The first round of RT-PCR for the TCR CDR3 was performed with the HTBI primer set and the Qiagen OneStep RT-PCR kit. TCRdb handled the public reads itself, with Q25 trimming in fastp and clone calling in MiXCR, and kept productive beta chains. Each record represents a unique CDR3 protein, reported with the most common genes and DNA among its rows. For this sample there are roughly 740,000 distinct CDR3 sequences; about a sixth appear just once. The ten largest clones add up to approximately 8% of the sample. The specimen was blood. The receptors here all came from a man aged 18 to 29 with Graves' hyperthyroidism.

This clonotype was seen a handful of times. V gene TRBV4-1 combines with J gene TRBJ1-5; unclear D gene. The ends were cut back, 2 bases at V and 7 bases at J, with 6 bases in the middle. CDR3 length: 12 amino acids. Germline CDR1 reads MGHRA; CDR2 reads YSYEKL. The CDR3 DNA follows: TGCGCCAGCAGCCAAATGGGGCAGCCCCAGCATTTT. Protein sequence: CASSQMGQPQHF.

The gene calls are TRBV3-1 and TRBJ1-3; no reliable D call. The germline V and J ends were trimmed by 0 bases and 4 bases, with 13 bases remaining between them. This CDR3 is built from 16 residues. Germline lookup yields CDR1 LGHDT and CDR2 YNNKEL (reference sequence). DNA for the CDR3: TGTGCCAGCAGCCAAGATGCACGTTCAAGGGGAAACACCATATATTTT. This sequence encodes CASSQDARSRGNTIYF.

V is TRBV20-1 and J is TRBJ1-5; TRBD1 agrees at 11 bases. CDR3 size: 17 residues. CDR1 is DFQATT and CDR2 is SNEGSKA in the germline V gene (reference sequence). V lost 0 bases, J lost 3 bases, and 7 bases stayed unmatched. The CDR3 DNA reads TGCAGTGCTAGAGATGCTGGGACAGGGGGATACAATCAGCCCCAGCATTTT. The encoded protein is CSARDAGTGGYNQPQHF.

To note about this clonotype: The junction differs from germline at one of its ends, possibly a read error. The chain has TRBV27 and TRBJ2-1; TRBD2 agrees at 11 bases. The CDR3 loop spans 16 amino acids. Per germline, CDR1 MNHEY and CDR2 SMNVEV (reference sequence). The DNA of the CDR3 is TGTGCCTGCAGTCCCTATAGCGGGAGGGCCTTCAATGAGCAGTTCTTC. It yields the protein CACSPYSGRAFNEQFF.

This clonotype was seen ten or more times. The J gene is TRBJ2-1, the V gene TRBV6-1, with TRBD2 identical over 8 bases. CDR3 length: 15 amino acids. CDR1 is MNHNS and CDR2 is SASEGT in the germline V gene. J was trimmed by 10 bases and V by 3 bases; bases with no gene match: 11. In DNA form, the CDR3 reads TGTGCCAGCAGTGAGGGACTAGGCCCCCTCAGGGAGCAGTTCTTC. Translated: CASSEGLGPLREQFF.

The table lists this clonotype with a count of one. CDR3 sequence reads: CSVGTNPGQPQHF. CDR3 nucleotides: TGCAGCGTTGGAACCAACCCGGGGCAGCCCCAGCATTTT. This chain joins TRBV29-1 and TRBJ1-5, with D unclear. The germline CDR1 and CDR2 sequences are SQVTM and ANQGSEA. The V gene lost 4 bases and the J gene lost 7 bases, with 14 bases spanning the gap. There are 13 residues in the CDR3.

The gene calls are TRBV24-1 and TRBJ2-2; D unresolved. Germline V gene sequence: CDR1 KGHDR, CDR2 SFDVKD. The CDR3 has 14 amino acids. Trimming shortened V by 3 bases and J by 4 bases, and 8 bases separated the two germline ends. The chain's CDR3 is CATSDPPGTGELFF. The CDR3 nucleotides read TGTGCCACCAGTGATCCGCCGGGCACCGGGGAGCTGTTTTTT.

This clonotype has a count of ten or more. The chain uses TRBV7-2 and TRBJ2-7; perhaps TRBD2 as D (5 bases). CDR3 length equals 16 residues. Trimming shortened V by 2 bases and J by 3 bases, and 17 bases separated the two germline ends. CDR1 and CDR2 (germline): SGHTA, FQGNSA. This CDR3 reads CASSLTPAGPFYEQYF. DNA of the CDR3: TGTGCCAGCAGCTTAACACCGGCGGGTCCCTTCTACGAGCAGTACTTC.

The CDR3 DNA is TGTGCCAGCAGCCAAGATCCAGGATTGGAGCAGTTCTTC. Translation gives CASSQDPGLEQFF. V and J are TRBV3-1 and TRBJ2-1; D is unclear. Germline values: CDR1 LGHDT, CDR2 YNNKEL (reference sequence). This CDR3 spans 13 amino acids. Between the trimmed V and J ends, which lost 0 bases and 10 bases, there was a span of 10 bases.

This clonotype was detected a few times. The rearrangement joins TRBV9 to TRBJ2-5, with 8 bases fitting TRBD1. Trimming at V came to 3 bases and at J to 5 bases, leaving 9 bases not matched to a gene. The CDR3 is made up of 15 amino acids. The germline gives CDR1 SGDLS, CDR2 YYNGEE. Here the CDR3 reads CASSAGQGVGETQYF. In DNA, the CDR3 is TGTGCCAGCAGCGCCGGACAGGGAGTAGGGGAGACCCAGTACTTC.

This chain links TRBV10-3 with TRBJ2-1, with a weak D call TRBD2 (6 bases). CDR3 length equals 14 residues. Deletions cut 10 bases from V and 6 bases from J, with 19 bases between. Germline assignment: CDR1 ENHRY and CDR2 SYGVKD. Here the CDR3 DNA reads TGTGCCACCCGATCTAGCGTAGGCCCCAATGAGCAGTTCTTC. Translation gives CATRSSVGPNEQFF.

This clonotype was picked up many times. The chain couples TRBV6-1 to TRBJ2-7; 11 nucleotides line up with TRBD2. With V trimmed by 2 bases and J by 6 bases, 12 bases remained unmatched. There are 17 residues in the CDR3. Germline CDR1 MNHNS, CDR2 SASEGT. In DNA, the CDR3 is TGTGCCAGCAGTGAACCCCTCGGTAGCGGGAGGGCCCCCGAGCAGTACTTC. This encodes CASSEPLGSGRAPEQYF.

The table lists this clonotype with a few counts. The rearrangement uses TRBV3-1 and TRBJ1-1; D might be TRBD1 (6 bases). Germline lookup yields CDR1 LGHDT and CDR2 YNNKEL (reference sequence). This CDR3 is built from 14 residues. The V end was cut by 3 bases, the J end by 7 bases, with 15 bases between. CDR3 residues: CASSQGTSGSEAFF. In DNA form, the CDR3 reads TGTGCCAGCAGCCAGGGGACATCCGGTAGTGAAGCTTTCTTT.

This clonotype was counted a single time. This chain links TRBV19 with TRBJ2-6; no definite D call. This CDR3 is 17 amino acids long. V lost 3 bases, J lost 0 bases, and 12 bases lay in between. Germline V gene lookup returns CDR1 LNHDA and CDR2 SQIVND (reference sequence). The CDR3: CASSIVHGSSGANVLTF. As DNA, the CDR3 is TGTGCCAGTAGTATTGTCCACGGCAGCTCTGGGGCCAACGTCCTGACTTTC.

This clonotype was detected many times. J is TRBJ2-7 and V is TRBV7-2; TRBD1 aligns across 7 bases. Per germline, CDR1 SGHTA and CDR2 FQGNSA. Unmatched junction bases numbered 7, after V lost 4 bases and J lost 4 bases. The CDR3 contains 14 residues. CDR3 residues: CASSSLGGLYEQYF. CDR3 sequence (DNA): TGTGCCAGCAGCTCCCTAGGGGGCCTGTACGAGCAGTACTTC.

On this clonotype: This may arise from a read error, as a much more abundant clone is one base away. This chain uses TRBV29-1 with TRBJ2-7; a weak D match, TRBD2 (6 bases). This CDR3 comprises 13 residues. Germline CDR1 reads SQVTM; CDR2 reads ANQGSEA. V was shortened by 6 bases and J by 3 bases, with 15 bases between the two germline ends. DNA for the CDR3: TGCAGCGTCCAGACTAGACTAATCTACGAGCAGTACTTC. Amino acid sequence: CSVQTRLIYEQYF.

CDR3: CASSSGYSQPQHF. For the CDR3, the DNA is TGTGCCAGCAGTTCAGGGTATTCTCAGCCCCAGCATTTT. The chain couples TRBV2 to TRBJ1-5; perhaps TRBD1 as D (5 bases). Looked up from germline, CDR1 is SNHLY and CDR2 is FYNNEI. This CDR3 is built from 13 residues. The ends were cut back, 5 bases at V and 6 bases at J, with 11 bases in the middle.

The chain recombines TRBV20-1 with TRBJ2-3, with D possibly matching TRBD2 (5 bases). This CDR3 has 15 residues. V gave up 1 base and J gave up 0 bases, with 11 bases separating them. Germline CDR1 DFQATT, CDR2 SNEGSKA (reference sequence). CDR3 bases: TGCAGTGCTAGAGTCCGGGGTTCTAGCACAGATACGCAGTATTTT. Residues: CSARVRGSSTDTQYF.

The chain recombines TRBV15 with TRBJ2-1; 8 bases are shared with TRBD2. CDR1 is LNHNV and CDR2 is YYDKDF in the germline V gene (reference sequence). J gave up 7 bases and V 2 bases, and 7 bases lay outside the gene matches. This CDR3 is 15 amino acids long. CDR3 in DNA: TGTGCCACCAGCAGAACCCGGGAGGGGGTGAATGAGCAGTTCTTC. It specifies CATSRTREGVNEQFF. The whole variable domain, remainder taken from reference TRBV15 and TRBJ2-1, is DAMVIQNPRYQVTQFGKPVTLSCSQTLNHNVMYWYQQKSSQAPKLLFHYYDKDFNNEADTPDNFQSRRPNTSFCFLDIRSPGLGDTAMYLCATSRTREGVNEQFFGPGTRLTVL.

This clonotype was detected a few times. The rearrangement joins TRBV6-1 to TRBJ2-7; 12 bases fit TRBD2. The V segment lost 7 bases and the J segment 2 bases; nucleotides outside the gene matches: 9. The CDR3 length is 16 residues. Germline CDR1 MNHNS, CDR2 SASEGT. The CDR3 region has the DNA TGTGCCAGCATCAGCCTAGCGGGAGGGGCCACCTACGAGCAGTACTTC. Its protein is CASISLAGGATYEQYF.

This clonotype was detected a few times. The chain joins TRBV29-1 to TRBJ2-7, with TRBD2 matching over 8 bases. V lost 6 bases, J lost 0 bases, and 4 bases stayed unmatched. The CDR3 consists of 13 residues. Germline V lookup: CDR1 SQVTM, CDR2 ANQGSEA. The CDR3 loop is CSVGGGNSYEQYF. CDR3 coding DNA: TGCAGCGTCGGGGGGGGCAACTCCTACGAGCAGTACTTC.

The CDR3, as DNA: TGTGCCAGCAGCTTAGGGGCTAGCGGGAGGACTGAGCAGTTCTTC. This translates into CASSLGASGRTEQFF. V gene TRBV11-3 combines with J gene TRBJ2-1, with 11 bases that match TRBD2. Germline V gene data show CDR1 as SGHNT and CDR2 as YENEEA. CDR3 length: 15 residues. With V trimmed by 1 base and J by 9 bases, 5 bases remained unmatched. The variable domain in full, completed from reference TRBV11-3 and TRBJ2-1, reads EAGVVQSPRYKIIEKKQPVAFWCNPISGHNTLYWYLQNLGQGPELLIRYENEEAVDDSQLPKDRFSAERLKGVDSTLKIQPAELGDSAVYLCASSLGASGRTEQFFGPGTRLTVL.

The sample holds one count of this clonotype. The genes are TRBV6-2 or TRBV6-3 and TRBJ1-6, with D possibly matching TRBD1 (6 bases). The CDR3 totals 13 residues. The V gene lost 10 bases and the J gene lost 3 bases, with 10 bases spanning the gap. Germline CDR1 is MNHEY and CDR2 is SVGEGT. The CDR3 spells CATQDSYNSPLHF. The CDR3 DNA sequence: TGTGCCACCCAGGACAGCTATAATTCACCCCTCCACTTT.

Ten or more counts support this clonotype. The chain is built from TRBV27 and TRBJ2-5; D gene uncertain. In germline, CDR1 is MNHEY, CDR2 SMNVEV (reference sequence). This CDR3 has 16 amino acids. V was pared by 2 bases and J by 1 base, with 14 bases between. The CDR3 reads CASSLVQPHFQETQYF. The CDR3 DNA reads TGTGCCAGCAGTTTAGTACAGCCTCACTTCCAAGAGACCCAGTACTTC.